This note documents a single T cell receptor beta chain sequence. What it recognizes is unknown. Germline loops: CDR1 SGHTA, CDR2 FQGNSA. The CDR3 totals 18 residues. The germline V and J ends were trimmed by 1 base and 0 bases, with 18 bases remaining between them. The repertoire was sequenced with immunoSEQ multiplex PCR; TCRdb's copy has only in-frame clones and lacks some. The sample yields 45,000 or so clones, 70% to 90% seen once. The sample originates from a study of STAT5B mutations in CD4+ large granular lymphocyte leukemia. Study-wide results and limits: Without HLA matching, higher CD4+ than CD8+ T-LGLL clonality could reflect small sample size.

The chain links TRBV7-2 to TRBJ1-2; maybe TRBD1 (5 bases). The sample was CD4+ T cells from blood buffy coats. This TCR was recovered from a human donor in good health. The CDR3 loop reads CASSLVGISAGTNYGYTF. CDR3 in DNA: TGTGCCAGCAGCTTAGTAGGTATTTCGGCAGGGACTAACTATGGCTACACCTTC.